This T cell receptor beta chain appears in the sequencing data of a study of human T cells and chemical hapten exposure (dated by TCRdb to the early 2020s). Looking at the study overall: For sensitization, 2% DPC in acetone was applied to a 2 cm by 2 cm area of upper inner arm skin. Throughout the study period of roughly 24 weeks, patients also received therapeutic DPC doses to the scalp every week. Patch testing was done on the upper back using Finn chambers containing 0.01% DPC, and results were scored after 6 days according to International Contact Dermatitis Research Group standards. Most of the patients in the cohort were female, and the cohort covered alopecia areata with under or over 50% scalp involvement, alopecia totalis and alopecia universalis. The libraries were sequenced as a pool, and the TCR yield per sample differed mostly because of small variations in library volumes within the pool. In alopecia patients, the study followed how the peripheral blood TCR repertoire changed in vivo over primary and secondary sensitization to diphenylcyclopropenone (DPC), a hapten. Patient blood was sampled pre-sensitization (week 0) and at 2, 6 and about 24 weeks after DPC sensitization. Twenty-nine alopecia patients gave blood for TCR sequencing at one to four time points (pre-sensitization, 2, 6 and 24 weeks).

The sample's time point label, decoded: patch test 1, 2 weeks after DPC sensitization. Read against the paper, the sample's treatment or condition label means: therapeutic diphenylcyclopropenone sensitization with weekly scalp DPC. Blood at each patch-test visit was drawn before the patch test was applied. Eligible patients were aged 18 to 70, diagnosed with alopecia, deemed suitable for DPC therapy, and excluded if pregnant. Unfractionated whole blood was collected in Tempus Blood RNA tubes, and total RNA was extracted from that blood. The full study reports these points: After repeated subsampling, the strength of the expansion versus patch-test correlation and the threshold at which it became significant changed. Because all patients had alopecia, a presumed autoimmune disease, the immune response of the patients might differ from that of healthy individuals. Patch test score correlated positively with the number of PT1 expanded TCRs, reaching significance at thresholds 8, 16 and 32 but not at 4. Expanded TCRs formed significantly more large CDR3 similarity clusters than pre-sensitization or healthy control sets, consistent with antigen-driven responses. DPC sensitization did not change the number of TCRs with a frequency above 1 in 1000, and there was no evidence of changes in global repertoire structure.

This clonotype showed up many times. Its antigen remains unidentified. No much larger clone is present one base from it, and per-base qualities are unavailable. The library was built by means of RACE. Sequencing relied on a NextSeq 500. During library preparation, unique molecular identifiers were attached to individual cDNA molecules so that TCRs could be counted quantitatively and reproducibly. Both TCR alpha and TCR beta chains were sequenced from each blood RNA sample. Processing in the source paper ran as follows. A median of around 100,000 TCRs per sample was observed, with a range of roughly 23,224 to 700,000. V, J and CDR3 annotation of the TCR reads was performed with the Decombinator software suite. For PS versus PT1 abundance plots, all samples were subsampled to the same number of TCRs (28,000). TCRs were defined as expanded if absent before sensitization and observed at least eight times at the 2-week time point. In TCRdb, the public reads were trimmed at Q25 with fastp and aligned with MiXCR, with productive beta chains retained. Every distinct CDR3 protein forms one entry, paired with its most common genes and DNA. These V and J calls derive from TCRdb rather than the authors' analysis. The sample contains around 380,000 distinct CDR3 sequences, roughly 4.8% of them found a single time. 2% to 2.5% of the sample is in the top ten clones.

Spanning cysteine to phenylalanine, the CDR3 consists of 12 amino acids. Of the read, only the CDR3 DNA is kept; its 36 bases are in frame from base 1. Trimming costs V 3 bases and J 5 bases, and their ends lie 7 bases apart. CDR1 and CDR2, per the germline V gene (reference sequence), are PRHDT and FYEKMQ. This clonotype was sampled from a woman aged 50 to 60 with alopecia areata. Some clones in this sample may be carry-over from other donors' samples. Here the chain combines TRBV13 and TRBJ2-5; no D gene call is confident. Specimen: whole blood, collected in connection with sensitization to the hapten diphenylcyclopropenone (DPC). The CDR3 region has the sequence CASSFGPETQYF. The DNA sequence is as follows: TGTGCCAGCAGCTTCGGACCGGAGACCCAGTACTTC.